This T cell receptor beta chain came from a study of radiotherapy plus CTLA-4 blockade in lung cancer. Background on the study: Disease control was achieved by over 25% of patients, and objective responses by 15% to 20%. Findings of the study overall: Subsequent to radiotherapy plus ipilimumab, tumor-derived TCR clones underwent expansion in blood.

Notes on this clone: Its antigen is as yet unknown.

TCRdb's table, derived via immunoSEQ multiplex PCR, lists solely in-frame clones and lacks some. This table holds under 90,000 clones, about three quarters found once. This CDR3 region has 18 residues. V gave up 4 bases and J gave up 4 bases, with 20 bases separating them. Germline V lookup: CDR1 LGHNA, CDR2 YSLEER. This receptor was obtained from a human donor with non-small cell lung cancer that progressed on radiotherapy plus ipilimumab. This specimen consisted of peripheral blood, obtained from a patient treated with radiotherapy plus ipilimumab. The chain has TRBV4-3 and TRBJ1-6; D perhaps matches TRBD1 (6 bases). CDR3 in DNA: TGCGCCAGCAGCCGTGGGGGGGCACAAAGAGGATATAATTCACCCCTCCACTTT. Translated: CASSRGGAQRGYNSPLHF.